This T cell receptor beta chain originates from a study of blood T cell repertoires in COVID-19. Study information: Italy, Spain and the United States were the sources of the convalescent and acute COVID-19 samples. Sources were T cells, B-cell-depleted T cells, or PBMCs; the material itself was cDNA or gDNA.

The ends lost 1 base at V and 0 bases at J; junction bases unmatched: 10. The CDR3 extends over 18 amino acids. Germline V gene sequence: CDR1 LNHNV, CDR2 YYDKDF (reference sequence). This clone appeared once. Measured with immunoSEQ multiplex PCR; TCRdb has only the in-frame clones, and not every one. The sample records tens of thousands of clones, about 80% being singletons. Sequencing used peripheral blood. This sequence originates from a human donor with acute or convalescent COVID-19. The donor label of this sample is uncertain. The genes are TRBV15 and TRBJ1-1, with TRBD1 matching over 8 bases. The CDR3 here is CATSRGYRAGGLNTEAFF. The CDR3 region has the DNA TGTGCCACCAGCAGAGGGTACAGGGCAGGGGGCTTGAACACTGAAGCTTTCTTT.